This T cell receptor (beta chain) appears in the sequencing data of a study of T cell responses to AZD1222 COVID-19 vaccine. On the study more broadly: Second-dose timings of about 4 or about 12 weeks were pooled. Study results and caveats: Among the donors, most were white British and more were female, and clonal diversity was possibly underestimated.

Only in-frame clones appear in the TCRdb table, and some are missing; sequencing was by immunoSEQ multiplex PCR. Here the sample spans approximately 120,000 clones, over 90% being singletons. On this clone itself: Its antigen is undetermined.

The material sequenced was peripheral blood, taken on day 0 of AZD1222 vaccination. This clonotype was sampled from an adult in good health.

The CDR3 region is CASSGTNSYEQYF. The CDR3 DNA is TGCGCCAGCAGCGGGACAAACTCCTACGAGCAGTACTTC. This chain connects TRBV5-1 to TRBJ2-7, with a tentative D call TRBD1 (6 bases). The V and J ends lost 4 bases and 0 bases respectively, with 8 bases between them. CDR1 SGHRS and CDR2 YFSETQ come from the germline V gene. This CDR3 comprises 13 residues.